This TCR beta chain was recovered during a study of T cell repertoires in cytomegalovirus infection. TCRdb re-derived calls from the reads in MiXCR, one entry per CDR3 protein. The repertoire holds fewer than 550,000 distinct CDR3 sequences, with roughly a third as singletons. Specimen: PBMCs. The source of this sequence is a human donor in good health (CMV status not recorded). Some clones in this sample may be carry-over from other donors' samples.

CDR3 DNA: TGTGCCAGCAGGCCCGACGTTCAAGAGACCCAGTACTTC. This sequence encodes CASRPDVQETQYF. The chain has TRBV12-3 or TRBV12-4 and TRBJ2-5; D ambiguous. This CDR3 region has 13 residues. V lost 6 bases, J lost 2 bases, and 10 bases lay in between.